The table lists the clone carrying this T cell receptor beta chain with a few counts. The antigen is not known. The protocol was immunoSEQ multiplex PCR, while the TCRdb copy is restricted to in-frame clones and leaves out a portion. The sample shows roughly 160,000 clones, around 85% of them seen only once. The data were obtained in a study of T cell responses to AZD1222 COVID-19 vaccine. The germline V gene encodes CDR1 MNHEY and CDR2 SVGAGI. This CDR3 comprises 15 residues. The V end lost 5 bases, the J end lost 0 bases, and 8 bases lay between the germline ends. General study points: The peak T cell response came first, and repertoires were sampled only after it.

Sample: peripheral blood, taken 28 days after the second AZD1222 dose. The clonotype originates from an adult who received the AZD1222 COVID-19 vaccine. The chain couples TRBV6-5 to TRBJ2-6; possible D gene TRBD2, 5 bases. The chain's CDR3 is CASSKEDSGANVLTF. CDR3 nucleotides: TGTGCCAGCAGTAAGGAGGACTCTGGGGCCAACGTCCTGACTTTC.